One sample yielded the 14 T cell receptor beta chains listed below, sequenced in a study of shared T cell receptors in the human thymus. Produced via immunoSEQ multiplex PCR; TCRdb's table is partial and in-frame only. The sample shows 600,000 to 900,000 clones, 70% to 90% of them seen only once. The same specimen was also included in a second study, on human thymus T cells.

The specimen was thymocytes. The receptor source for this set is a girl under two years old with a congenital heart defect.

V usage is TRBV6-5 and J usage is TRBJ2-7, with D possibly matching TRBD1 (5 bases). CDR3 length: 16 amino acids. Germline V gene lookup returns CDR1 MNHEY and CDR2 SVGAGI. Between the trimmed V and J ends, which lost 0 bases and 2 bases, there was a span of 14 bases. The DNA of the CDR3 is TGTGCCAGCAGTTACTCGCCGGCACAGGTAACCTACGAGCAGTACTTC. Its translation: CASSYSPAQVTYEQYF.

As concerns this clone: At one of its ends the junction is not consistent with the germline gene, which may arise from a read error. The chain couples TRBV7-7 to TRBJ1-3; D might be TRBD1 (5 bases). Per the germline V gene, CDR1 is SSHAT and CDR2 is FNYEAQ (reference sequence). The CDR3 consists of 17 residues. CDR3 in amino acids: CASSLGAGLYSGNTIYF. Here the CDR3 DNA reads TGTGCTAGCAGCTTAGGGGCAGGGCTTTACTCTGGAAACACCATATATTTT. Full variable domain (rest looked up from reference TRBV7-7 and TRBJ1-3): GAGVSQSPRYKVTKRGQDVTLRCDPISSHATLYWYQQALGQGPEFLTYFNYEAQPDKSGLPSDRFSAERPEGSISTLTIQRTEQRDSAMYRCASSLGAGLYSGNTIYFGEGSWLTVV.

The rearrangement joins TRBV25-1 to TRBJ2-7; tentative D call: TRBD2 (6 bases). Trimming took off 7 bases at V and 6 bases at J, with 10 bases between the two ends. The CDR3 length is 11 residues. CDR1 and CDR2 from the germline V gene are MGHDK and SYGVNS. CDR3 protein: CASMGGSEQYF. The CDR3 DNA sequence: TGTGCCAGCATGGGAGGTAGCGAGCAGTACTTC.

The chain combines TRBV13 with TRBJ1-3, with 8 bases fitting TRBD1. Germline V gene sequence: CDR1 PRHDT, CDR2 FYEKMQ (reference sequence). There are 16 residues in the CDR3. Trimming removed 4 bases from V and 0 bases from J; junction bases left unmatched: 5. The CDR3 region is CASSSQGDLSGNTIYF. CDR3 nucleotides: TGTGCCAGCAGCTCACAGGGGGACCTCTCTGGAAACACCATATATTTT.

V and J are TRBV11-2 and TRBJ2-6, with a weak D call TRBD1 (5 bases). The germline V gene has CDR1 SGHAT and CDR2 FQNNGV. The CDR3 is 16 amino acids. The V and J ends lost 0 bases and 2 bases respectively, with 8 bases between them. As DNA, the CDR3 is TGTGCCAGCAGCTTAGAGGGGCTCACTGGGGCCAACGTCCTGACTTTC. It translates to CASSLEGLTGANVLTF.

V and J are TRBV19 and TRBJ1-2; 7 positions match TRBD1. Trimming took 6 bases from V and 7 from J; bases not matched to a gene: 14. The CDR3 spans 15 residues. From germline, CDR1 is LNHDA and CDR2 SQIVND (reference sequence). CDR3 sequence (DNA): TGTGCCAGTAGCCCGACAGGGAGGTGGGACAGTGGCTACACCTTC. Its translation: CASSPTGRWDSGYTF. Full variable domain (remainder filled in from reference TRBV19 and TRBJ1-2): DGGITQSPKYLFRKEGQNVTLSCEQNLNHDAMYWYRQDPGQGLRLIYYSQIVNDFQKGDIAEGYSVSREKKESFPLTVTSAQKNPTAFYLCASSPTGRWDSGYTFGSGTRLTVV.

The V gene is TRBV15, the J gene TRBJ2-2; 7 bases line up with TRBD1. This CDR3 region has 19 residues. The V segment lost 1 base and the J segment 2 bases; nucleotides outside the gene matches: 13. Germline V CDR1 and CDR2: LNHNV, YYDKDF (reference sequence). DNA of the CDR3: TGTGCCACCAGCAGAGTCCGACAGGGTCCTACCCTTAACACCGGGGAGCTGTTTTTT. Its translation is CATSRVRQGPTLNTGELFF.

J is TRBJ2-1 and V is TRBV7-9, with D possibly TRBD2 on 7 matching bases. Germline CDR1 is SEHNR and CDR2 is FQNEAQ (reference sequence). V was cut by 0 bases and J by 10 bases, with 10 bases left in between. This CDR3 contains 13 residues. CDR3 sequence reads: CASSLAGGREQFF. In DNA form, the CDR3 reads TGTGCCAGCAGCTTAGCGGGGGGGCGCGAGCAGTTCTTC.

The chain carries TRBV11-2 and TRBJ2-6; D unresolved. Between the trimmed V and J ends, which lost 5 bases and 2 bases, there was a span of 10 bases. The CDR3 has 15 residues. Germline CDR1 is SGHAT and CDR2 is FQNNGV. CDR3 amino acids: CASSPTLPGANVLTF. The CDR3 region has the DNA TGTGCCAGCAGCCCCACTTTGCCTGGGGCCAACGTCCTGACTTTC. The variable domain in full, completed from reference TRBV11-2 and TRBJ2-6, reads EAGVAQSPRYKIIEKRQSVAFWCNPISGHATLYWYQQILGQGPKLLIQFQNNGVVDDSQLPKDRFSAERLKGVDSTLKIQPAKLEDSAVYLCASSPTLPGANVLTFGAGSRLTVL.

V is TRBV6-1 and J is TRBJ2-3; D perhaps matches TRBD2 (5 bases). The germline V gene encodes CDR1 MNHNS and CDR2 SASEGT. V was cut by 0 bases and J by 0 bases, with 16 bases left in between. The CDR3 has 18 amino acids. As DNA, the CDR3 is TGTGCCAGCAGTGAAGCTAACATGGGAGTAAAAAGCACAGATACGCAGTATTTT. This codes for CASSEANMGVKSTDTQYF.

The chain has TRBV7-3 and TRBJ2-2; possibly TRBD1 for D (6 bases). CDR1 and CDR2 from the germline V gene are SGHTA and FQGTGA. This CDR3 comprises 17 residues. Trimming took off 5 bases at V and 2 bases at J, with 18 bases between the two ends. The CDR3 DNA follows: TGTGCCAGCAGCCCGGCCAGGGGCCGAGATAACACCGGGGAGCTGTTTTTT. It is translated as CASSPARGRDNTGELFF.

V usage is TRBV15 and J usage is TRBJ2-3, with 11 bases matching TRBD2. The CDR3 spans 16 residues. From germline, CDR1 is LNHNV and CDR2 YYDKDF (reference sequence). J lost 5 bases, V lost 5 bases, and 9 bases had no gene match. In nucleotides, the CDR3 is TGTGCCACCAGCGGAGGGTATAGCGGGGGGGGAGATACGCAGTATTTT. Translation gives CATSGGYSGGGDTQYF.

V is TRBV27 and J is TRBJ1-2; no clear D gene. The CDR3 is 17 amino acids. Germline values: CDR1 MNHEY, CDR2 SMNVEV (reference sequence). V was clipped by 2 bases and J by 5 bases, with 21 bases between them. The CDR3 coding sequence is TGTGCCAGCAGTTTAAGTCCCCTAGTGAGGGATTGGTATGGCTACACCTTC. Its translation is CASSLSPLVRDWYGYTF.

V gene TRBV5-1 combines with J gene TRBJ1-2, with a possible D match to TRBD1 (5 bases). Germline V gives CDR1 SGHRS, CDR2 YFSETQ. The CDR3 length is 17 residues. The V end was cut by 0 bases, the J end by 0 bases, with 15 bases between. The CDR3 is CASSLVFTGTANYGYTF. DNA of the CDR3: TGCGCCAGCAGCTTGGTCTTCACAGGCACAGCTAACTATGGCTACACCTTC. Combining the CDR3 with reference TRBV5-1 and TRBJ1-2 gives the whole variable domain KAGVTQTPRYLIKTRGQQVTLSCSPISGHRSVSWYQQTPGQGLQFLFEYFSETQRNKGNFPGRFSGRQFSNSRSEMNVSTLELGDSALYLCASSLVFTGTANYGYTFGSGTRLTVV.